This T cell receptor beta chain was captured in a study of T cells after yellow fever vaccination. This clonotype was observed a handful of times. Antigen specificity is unknown. Using its own MiXCR run on the 5' RACE reads, TCRdb lists one record per CDR3 protein. In the table there are roughly 180,000 distinct CDR3 sequences, roughly 6.4% of which are singletons. CDR1 is DFQATT and CDR2 is SNEGSKA in the germline V gene (reference sequence). V was cut by 3 bases and J by 5 bases, with 10 bases left in between. This CDR3 region has 13 residues. Study-level points and caveats: Most primary-vaccination clones recurred post-booster (around 95% CD4, around 88% CD8).

The rearrangement uses TRBV20-1 and TRBJ1-4; no clear D. The receptor comes from a man aged 18 to 35 who received the YFV17D yellow fever vaccine. The sample in question was CD4+ T cells sorted from PBMCs, obtained on the day of the first yellow fever vaccination. The CDR3 is CSARRGVNEKLFF. The CDR3 DNA reads TGCAGTGCTAGGCGCGGCGTCAATGAAAAACTGTTTTTT.